This TCR beta chain was sequenced in a study of graft-versus-host responses after intestinal transplantation. The CDR3 is made up of 15 amino acids. CDR1 is SGHTA, CDR2 FQGTGA, per germline. V was pared by 5 bases and J by 2 bases, with 14 bases between. This clone was observed a handful of times. Responder cells labeled with CFSE (200,000) were co-plated with irradiated stimulator cells labeled with violet dye (200,000). The assay was immunoSEQ multiplex PCR, and TCRdb's table has in-frame clones only and misses some. The sample yields approximately 14,000 clones, approximately 36% seen once. The specimen comprised alloreactive CD8+ T cells from a mixed lymphocyte reaction culture, sampled before intestinal transplant. The subset is: CFSE-low proliferating T cells sorted from roughly six-day pre-transplant mixed lymphocyte reaction (GvH or HvG direction). The chain combines TRBV7-3 with TRBJ2-3; TRBD2 is a possible D gene (5 bases). This clonotype was obtained from a human patient who received an intestinal transplant. The CDR3 DNA reads as TGTGCCAGCAGCCGCAGCGGTTTTAACACAGATACGCAGTATTTT. It yields the protein CASSRSGFNTDTQYF.